One and the same sample provided the 25 T cell receptor beta chains below, sequenced in a study of cytomegalovirus exposure and HLA in healthy donors. 13 Jbeta primers and 60 Vbeta primers were used for the PCR. Clones were sequenced by immunoSEQ multiplex PCR, and TCRdb holds only the in-frame ones, with some missing. The data show tens of thousands of clones, with roughly 80% seen just once and around 2.5% held by the top ten. The sample taken for sequencing was PBMCs. These receptors all stem from a man aged 45-65 years in good health and CMV-seronegative.

This sequence joins TRBV30 and TRBJ1-1; tentative D call: TRBD1 (5 bases). Germline values: CDR1 GTSNPN, CDR2 SVGIG (reference sequence). The CDR3 loop spans 13 amino acids. The ends were cut back, 3 bases at V and 7 bases at J, with 15 bases in the middle. The CDR3 is CAWSQRRGGEAFF. The CDR3, as DNA: TGTGCCTGGAGCCAGAGGAGGGGAGGTGAAGCTTTCTTT. The variable domain in full, completed from reference TRBV30 and TRBJ1-1, reads SQTIHQWPATLVQPVGSPLSLECTVEGTSNPNLYWYRQAAGRGLQLLFYSVGIGQISSEVPQNLSASRPQDRQFILSSKKLLLSDSGFYLCAWSQRRGGEAFFGQGTRLTVV.

The chain combines TRBV5-1 with TRBJ2-3; tentatively, D is TRBD2 (5 bases). V shed 0 bases and J shed 2 bases, with 16 bases lying between them. There are 17 residues in the CDR3. Germline loops: CDR1 SGHRS, CDR2 YFSETQ. The CDR3 protein is CASSLVSGVTVTDTQYF. CDR3 DNA sequence: TGCGCCAGCAGCTTGGTAAGCGGAGTTACTGTCACAGATACGCAGTATTTT. Full variable domain (rest looked up from reference TRBV5-1 and TRBJ2-3): KAGVTQTPRYLIKTRGQQVTLSCSPISGHRSVSWYQQTPGQGLQFLFEYFSETQRNKGNFPGRFSGRQFSNSRSEMNVSTLELGDSALYLCASSLVSGVTVTDTQYFGPGTRLTVL.

The V call is TRBV7-8, the J call TRBJ2-3; 9 nucleotides agree with TRBD1. The trim removed 4 bases at V and 1 base at J, leaving 6 bases unmatched. The CDR3 runs to 16 residues. Germline CDR1 SGHVS, CDR2 FQNEAQ. CDR3 in amino acids: CASSSTQGAGTDTQYF. The DNA for the CDR3 is TGTGCCAGCAGCTCTACACAGGGGGCTGGCACAGATACGCAGTATTTT. The entire variable domain, with the rest obtained from reference TRBV7-8 and TRBJ2-3, is as follows: GAGVSQSPRYKVAKRGQDVALRCDPISGHVSLFWYQQALGQGPEFLTYFQNEAQLDKSGLPSDRFFAERPEGSVSTLKIQRTQQEDSAVYLCASSSTQGAGTDTQYFGPGTRLTVL.

The chain employs TRBV29-1 and TRBJ2-1, with TRBD2 identical over 8 bases. Trimming at V came to 2 bases and at J to 6 bases, leaving 6 bases not matched to a gene. The CDR3 length is 14 residues. Germline CDR1 SQVTM, CDR2 ANQGSEA. The CDR3 DNA is TGCAGCGTTGAATCGGGGGGGTCCCCCAATGAGCAGTTCTTC. Protein: CSVESGGSPNEQFF.

The V gene is TRBV16, the J gene TRBJ2-3, with D unclear. Trimming pared 0 bases from V and 4 bases from J, leaving 5 bases between. Germline V gene data show CDR1 as KGHSY and CDR2 as FQNENV. The length of the CDR3 is 13 residues. The CDR3 DNA sequence: TGTGCCAGCAGCCAATCGTCGGCAGATACGCAGTATTTT. The encoded protein is CASSQSSADTQYF. Using reference TRBV16 and TRBJ2-3 for the parts outside the CDR3, the full variable domain is GEEVAQTPKHLVRGEGQKAKLYCAPIKGHSYVFWYQQVLKNEFKFLISFQNENVFDETGMPKERFSAKCLPNSPCSLEIQATKLEDSAVYFCASSQSSADTQYFGPGTRLTVL.

The rearrangement uses TRBV14 and TRBJ2-1, with D perhaps TRBD2 (7 bases). The germline V gene has CDR1 SGHDN and CDR2 FVKESK. CDR3 length: 16 amino acids. The V and J ends lost 0 bases and 4 bases respectively, with 13 bases between them. As DNA, the CDR3 is TGTGCCAGCAGCCAAGATGCCGGGGGGCAGTACAATGAGCAGTTCTTC. Its protein is CASSQDAGGQYNEQFF.

V gene TRBV6-5 combines with J gene TRBJ1-2, with D perhaps matching TRBD1 (6 bases). This CDR3 has 16 amino acids. CDR1 and CDR2 from the germline V gene are MNHEY and SVGAGI. Trimming shortened V by 0 bases and J by 4 bases, and 15 bases separated the two germline ends. In DNA, the CDR3 is TGTGCCAGCAGTTACTCTACAGGGCAATTAATCTATGGCTACACCTTC. Amino acid sequence: CASSYSTGQLIYGYTF.

This chain joins TRBV7-9 and TRBJ1-1; D possibly corresponds to TRBD1 (5 bases). The CDR3 spans 19 residues. Looked up from germline, CDR1 is SEHNR and CDR2 is FQNEAQ (reference sequence). The V end lost 1 base, the J end lost 3 bases, and 24 bases lay between the germline ends. The CDR3 loop reads CASSLEVRRASTGDTEAFF. The DNA for the CDR3 is TGTGCCAGCAGCTTAGAAGTTCGCAGGGCCAGCACGGGGGACACTGAAGCTTTCTTT.

This clone appeared a few times. The V gene is TRBV7-2, the J gene TRBJ1-6, with 8 bases that match TRBD1. CDR1 and CDR2 (germline): SGHTA, FQGNSA. The J segment lost 6 bases and the V segment lost 5 bases, leaving 12 bases of the junction unmatched. This CDR3 contains 17 residues. The CDR3 region has the DNA TGTGCCAGCAGCCAGACCAGGGGGCCCTTGTCTAATTCACCCCTCCACTTT. Encoded protein: CASSQTRGPLSNSPLHF. Filled out from reference TRBV7-2 and TRBJ1-6, the complete variable domain reads GAGVSQSPSNKVTEKGKDVELRCDPISGHTALYWYRQSLGQGLEFLIYFQGNSAPDKSGLPSDRFSAERTGGSVSTLTIQRTQQEDSAVYLCASSQTRGPLSNSPLHFGNGTRLTVT.

The CDR3 nucleotides are TGTGCCAGCAGCCCCTGGGGGGGACAGGGGGCCACCGAGCAGTACTTC. The encoded protein is CASSPWGGQGATEQYF. The chain links TRBV7-2 to TRBJ2-7, with 12 positions matching TRBD1. The CDR3 has 16 amino acids. J lost 6 bases, V lost 5 bases, and 11 bases had no gene match. Germline V lookup: CDR1 SGHTA, CDR2 FQGNSA. The full variable domain, rest sourced from reference TRBV7-2 and TRBJ2-7, is GAGVSQSPSNKVTEKGKDVELRCDPISGHTALYWYRQSLGQGLEFLIYFQGNSAPDKSGLPSDRFSAERTGGSVSTLTIQRTQQEDSAVYLCASSPWGGQGATEQYFGPGTRLTVT.

The V gene is TRBV7-2, the J gene TRBJ2-3; D unclear. Germline V CDR1 and CDR2: SGHTA, FQGNSA. This CDR3 is built from 15 residues. The ends were cut back, 5 bases at V and 6 bases at J, with 18 bases in the middle. Here the CDR3 DNA reads TGTGCCAGCAGCCCCCGCTACAGCTATCGGGATACGCAGTATTTT. This translates into CASSPRYSYRDTQYF.

J is TRBJ2-3 and V is TRBV18, with 10 bases aligning to TRBD2. Looked up from germline, CDR1 is KGHSH and CDR2 is LQKENI. With 2 bases clipped from V and 4 bases from J, the junction kept 3 bases outside the gene matches. This CDR3 spans 15 amino acids. DNA of the CDR3: TGTGCCAGCTCACCATGGGGACTAGCGTCAGATACGCAGTATTTT. It is translated as CASSPWGLASDTQYF.

The chain's CDR3 is CASRGRVVGNTIYF. CDR3 coding DNA: TGTGCCAGCAGGGGCAGGGTGGTTGGAAACACCATATATTTT. This chain connects TRBV6-5 to TRBJ1-3, with D perhaps matching TRBD1 (5 bases). Trimming took off 6 bases at V and 3 bases at J, with 12 bases between the two ends. Germline CDR1 reads MNHEY; CDR2 reads SVGAGI. This CDR3 has 14 amino acids.

The rearrangement joins TRBV5-6 to TRBJ2-5; 12 positions agree with TRBD1. The J segment lost 4 bases and the V segment lost 4 bases, leaving 5 bases of the junction unmatched. Germline V gene sequence: CDR1 SGHDT, CDR2 YYEEEE. CDR3 length: 15 amino acids. The CDR3 sequence is CASSTRDRGLETQYF. CDR3 DNA: TGTGCCAGCAGCACTCGGGACAGGGGGCTAGAGACCCAGTACTTC.

The CDR3 nucleotides are TGTGCCAGCAGGGCCCTCTCTGGGGCCAACGTCCTGACTTTC. Amino acid sequence: CASRALSGANVLTF. The V gene is TRBV2, the J gene TRBJ2-6; no reliable D call. Germline V gene lookup returns CDR1 SNHLY and CDR2 FYNNEI. Trimming removed 6 bases from V and 0 bases from J, with 6 bases in between. The CDR3 totals 14 residues.

This sequence joins TRBV4-3 and TRBJ2-1, with 7 bases identical to TRBD1. V lost 0 bases to trimming and J lost 3 bases; unmatched junction nucleotides: 8. This CDR3 comprises 17 residues. The germline gives CDR1 LGHNA, CDR2 YSLEER. As DNA, the CDR3 is TGCGCCAGCAGCCAAGATCCACAGGGGAAGGACTACAATGAGCAGTTCTTC. This codes for CASSQDPQGKDYNEQFF.

The CDR3 DNA reads as TGTGCCAGCAGCTACGGGGGAACAGGGGGCGCGGGGGGCTACACCTTC. It codes for CASSYGGTGGAGGYTF. The chain is built from TRBV6-5 and TRBJ1-2; 9 nucleotides match TRBD1. The CDR3 runs to 16 residues. Trimming removed 6 bases from V and 8 bases from J; junction bases left unmatched: 16. Germline-derived CDR1 and CDR2 are MNHEY and SVGAGI.

The genes are TRBV28 and TRBJ1-1; no reliable D call. CDR3 size: 13 residues. The germline CDR1 and CDR2 sequences are MDHEN and SYDVKM. The V gene lost 6 bases and the J gene lost 6 bases, with 14 bases spanning the gap. The CDR3 DNA is TGTGCCAGCAGCTCAATCGAGCCCCCTGAAGCTTTCTTT. It codes for CASSSIEPPEAFF.

The rearrangement links TRBV28 to TRBJ1-5; 9 nucleotides agree with TRBD1. The CDR3 is 16 amino acids. V was clipped by 5 bases and J by 0 bases; unmatched bases: 5. The germline CDR1 and CDR2 sequences are MDHEN and SYDVKM. The CDR3 is CASSRGTGISNQPQHF. The CDR3 coding sequence is TGTGCCAGCAGTCGGGGGACAGGGATTAGCAATCAGCCCCAGCATTTT.

Note on this clone: Germline and junction disagree at one end, which may indicate a read error. This rearrangement joins TRBV7-9 to TRBJ2-7; 8 nucleotides match TRBD1. Germline values: CDR1 SEHNR, CDR2 FQNEAQ (reference sequence). This CDR3 has 15 amino acids. In DNA, the CDR3 is TGTTCCAGCAGCCCCGGACAGGGAAACCGCTACGAGCAGTACTTC. Its protein product is CSSSPGQGNRYEQYF.

This clone was seen more than once but under ten times. This chain links TRBV2 with TRBJ1-5, with D unresolved. This CDR3 region has 13 residues. CDR1 SNHLY and CDR2 FYNNEI come from the germline V gene. Trimming shortened V by 1 base and J by 7 bases, and 8 bases separated the two germline ends. This CDR3 reads CASSEEGGQPQHF. The CDR3 DNA is TGTGCCAGCAGTGAAGAGGGAGGACAGCCCCAGCATTTT.

This chain connects TRBV6-5 to TRBJ2-7; 7 bases match TRBD2. The CDR3 runs to 14 residues. V lost 0 bases to trimming and J lost 3 bases; unmatched junction nucleotides: 2. Germline CDR1 and CDR2: MNHEY and SVGAGI. The CDR3 region is CASSYSPGGYEQYF. CDR3 in DNA: TGTGCCAGCAGTTACTCGCCGGGGGGCTACGAGCAGTACTTC.

A single count supports this clone. The chain combines TRBV11-3 with TRBJ1-6; D call uncertain. Trimming cost V 5 bases and J 5 bases, with 22 bases left between them. Germline loops: CDR1 SGHNT, CDR2 YENEEA. This CDR3 is built from 18 residues. The CDR3 here is CASSPSPSLEQDNSPLHF. CDR3 DNA: TGTGCCAGCAGCCCTAGCCCCTCTTTGGAACAAGATAATTCACCCCTCCACTTT.

This clone was recorded a few times. The V gene is TRBV7-3, the J gene TRBJ1-2; D remains unclear. CDR3 length equals 15 residues. V was clipped by 2 bases and J by 6 bases, with 16 bases between them. The germline CDR1 and CDR2 sequences are SGHTA and FQGTGA. CDR3 residues: CASSLGSATPHGYTF. The CDR3 DNA reads TGTGCCAGCAGCTTAGGAAGCGCCACTCCACATGGCTACACCTTC. Based on the CDR3 plus reference TRBV7-3 and TRBJ1-2, the full variable domain is GAGVSQTPSNKVTEKGKYVELRCDPISGHTALYWYRQSLGQGPEFLIYFQGTGAADDSGLPNDRFFAVRPEGSVSTLKIQRTERGDSAVYLCASSLGSATPHGYTFGSGTRLTVV.

A word on this clone: At one end, the junction sequence differs from germline, possibly due to a read error. The chain recombines TRBV7-9 with TRBJ1-2; no firm D call. The length of the CDR3 is 12 residues. Germline lookup yields CDR1 SEHNR and CDR2 FQNEAQ (reference sequence). The CDR3 loop is CSSSLDSYGYTF. DNA for the CDR3: TGTTCCAGCAGCTTAGATAGCTATGGCTACACCTTC.